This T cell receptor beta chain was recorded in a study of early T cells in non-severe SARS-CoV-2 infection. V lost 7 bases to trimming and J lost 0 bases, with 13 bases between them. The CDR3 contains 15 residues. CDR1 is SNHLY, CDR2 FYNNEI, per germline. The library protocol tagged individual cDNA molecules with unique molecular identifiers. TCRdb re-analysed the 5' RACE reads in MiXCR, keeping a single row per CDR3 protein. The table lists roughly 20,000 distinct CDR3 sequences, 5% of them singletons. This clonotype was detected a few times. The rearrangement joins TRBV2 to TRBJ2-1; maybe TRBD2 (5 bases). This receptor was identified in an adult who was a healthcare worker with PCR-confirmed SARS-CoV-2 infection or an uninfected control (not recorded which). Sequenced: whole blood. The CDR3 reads CASMFSASSYNEQFF. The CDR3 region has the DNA TGTGCCAGCATGTTTAGCGCGAGCTCCTACAATGAGCAGTTCTTC.